These T cell receptor beta chains were read from a single sample in a study of blood T cell repertoires in COVID-19. Profiled with immunoSEQ multiplex PCR; TCRdb holds only in-frame clones, not every one. The repertoire holds about 80,000 clones, with roughly 80% as singletons. The sequencing input was peripheral blood. The receptors derive from a woman aged 80 or over with acute or convalescent COVID-19. CDR3s include the opening cysteine and the closing phenylalanine or tryptophan. A D gene is named only where the DNA matches it firmly. Some rows mark clone size as missing; the rest say once, few, many or name a class of expanded clone.

CDR3 length	clone size	V gene	D gene	J gene	CDR3 DNA	CDR3 protein
15	-	TRBV18	TRBD2	TRBJ2-2	TGTGCCAGCTCATGGACTAGCGGGTACACCGGGGAGCTGTTTTTT	CASSWTSGYTGELFF
18	-	TRBV27	TRBD2	TRBJ2-3	TGTGCCAGCACCTCCGAGACTAGCGGGGGATCCAGCACAGATACGCAGTATTTT	CASTSETSGGSSTDTQYF
20	few	TRBV28	-	TRBJ1-6	TGTGCCAGCAGTTTATCCAGGGGTGGGGATAGGAGCTCCTATAATTCACCCCTCCACTTT	CASSLSRGGDRSSYNSPLHF
16	-	TRBV7-2	-	TRBJ1-3	TGTGCCAGCAGCTTATCAGGGGTCGGCTCTGGAAACACCATATATTTT	CASSLSGVGSGNTIYF
15	-	TRBV4-3	-	TRBJ2-3	TGCGCCAGCAGCCAAGGAGGGTCCCGCACAGATACGCAGTATTTT	CASSQGGSRTDTQYF
16	-	TRBV6-6	-	TRBJ1-3	TGTGCCAGCAAACCAAAGCCCCCAGGTACTGGAAACACCATATATTTT	CASKPKPPGTGNTIYF
17	-	TRBV25-1	TRBD2	TRBJ2-2	TGTGCCAGCAGTGGTACGGCTAGCGGGGGATCCACCGGGGAGCTGTTTTTT	CASSGTASGGSTGELFF
15	-	TRBV5-8	TRBD1	TRBJ2-7	TGTGCCAGCAGCCCTGGCCCGACAGGGATCTACGAGCAGTACTTC	CASSPGPTGIYEQYF
15	-	TRBV7-2	-	TRBJ1-1	TGTGCCAGCAGCTTAGGTCGCAGGGCATCGACTGAAGCTTTCTTT	CASSLGRRASTEAFF
15	-	TRBV6-1	-	TRBJ2-7	TGTGCCAGCAGTGAAGGCAGGGCGCCCTCCTACGAGCAGTACTTC	CASSEGRAPSYEQYF
14	-	TRBV5-1	TRBD1	TRBJ1-4	TGCGCCAGCAGCAGGACAGGGACGGATGAAAAACTGTTTTTT	CASSRTGTDEKLFF
16	-	TRBV28	-	TRBJ2-1	TGTGCCAGCAGTTTACCGGGACTTCCCTTGGGGAATGAGCAGTTCTTC	CASSLPGLPLGNEQFF
19	-	TRBV9	TRBD2	TRBJ2-3	TGTGCCAGCAGCGACCCGACTAGCGGGGGGCTTTCGGTCACAGATACGCAGTATTTT	CASSDPTSGGLSVTDTQYF
16	-	TRBV9	TRBD2	TRBJ2-3	TGTGCCAGCAGCCCCACTAGCGGGGGTCGCACAGATACGCAGTATTTT	CASSPTSGGRTDTQYF
13	-	TRBV9	-	TRBJ1-4	TGTGCCAGCAGCGTAGGACAGAATGAAAAACTGTTTTTT	CASSVGQNEKLFF
14	-	TRBV5-6	-	TRBJ1-2	TGTGCCAGCCAGGATTACTCGGCTAACTATGGCTACACCTTC	CASQDYSANYGYTF
12	-	TRBV5-6	-	TRBJ1-1	TGTGCCAGCAGCCTACTGGACACTGAAGCTTTCTTT	CASSLLDTEAFF
17	-	TRBV27	TRBD1	TRBJ1-5	TGTGCCAGCAGACCCGGGACAGGGGGCGTCAACAATCAGCCCCAGCATTTT	CASRPGTGGVNNQPQHF
14	-	TRBV19	-	TRBJ1-1	TGTGCCAGTAGGGTTGACAGCCTGAACACTGAAGCTTTCTTT	CASRVDSLNTEAFF
11	-	TRBV29-1	-	TRBJ2-7	TGCAGCTCGACCCAGGGATCCGAGCAGTACTTC	CSSTQGSEQYF
14	few	TRBV10-3	-	TRBJ1-5	TGTGCCATCAGTAGGGGCGACAGCAATCAGCCCCAGCATTTT	CAISRGDSNQPQHF
16	once	TRBV9	TRBD2	TRBJ2-5	TGTGCCAGCAGCGGCGGACTAGCGGGCTACCAAGAGACCCAGTACTTC	CASSGGLAGYQETQYF
14	-	TRBV24-1	-	TRBJ2-2	TGTGCCACCGGGAAGGGACAGAACACCGGGGAGCTGTTTTTT	CATGKGQNTGELFF
18	-	TRBV7-2	TRBD2	TRBJ2-4	TGTGCCAGCAGCACCCACCCTAGCGGGGGGGCGACCAAAAACATTCAGTACTTC	CASSTHPSGGATKNIQYF
14	-	TRBV6-1	TRBD1	TRBJ2-7	TGTGCCAGCAGTGACGACAGGGGGGGCTACGAGCAGTACTTC	CASSDDRGGYEQYF
15	-	TRBV9	-	TRBJ2-2	TGTGCCAGCAGCGTAGCGGCAGGGTACACCGGGGAGCTGTTTTTT	CASSVAAGYTGELFF
14	-	TRBV3-1/TRBV3-2	TRBD1	TRBJ1-6	TGTGCCAGCAGCCGGGGACAGTGGGATTCACCCCTCCACTTT	CASSRGQWDSPLHF
16	-	TRBV7-2	-	TRBJ2-6	TGTGCCAGCAGCCCCTGGGGGGTTACTGGGGCCAACGTCCTGACTTTC	CASSPWGVTGANVLTF
16	-	TRBV28	TRBD1	TRBJ1-2	TGTGCCATCCCATCGACAGGGGGGGATTTAGACTATGGCTACACCTTC	CAIPSTGGDLDYGYTF
14	-	TRBV11-3	-	TRBJ2-3	TGTGCCAGCAGCTTAAACGGGGGAAGGGATACGCAGTATTTT	CASSLNGGRDTQYF
16	-	TRBV19	TRBD1	TRBJ1-2	TGTGCCAGTAGTGTAACCTCGGACAGGGGGCTGGGAGGCTACACCTTC	CASSVTSDRGLGGYTF
16	-	TRBV6-1	TRBD1	TRBJ1-5	TGTGCCAGCAGTGGTGACAGGGGGGTTAGCAATCAGCCCCAGCATTTT	CASSGDRGVSNQPQHF
15	-	TRBV27	TRBD1	TRBJ1-6	TGTGCCAGCAGAGCGAGACAGGGGGCGTATTCACCCCTCCACTTT	CASRARQGAYSPLHF
16	-	TRBV10-3	-	TRBJ1-1	TGTGCCATCAGTGAGTCGGGGGGTCCGGGGAACACTGAAGCTTTCTTT	CAISESGGPGNTEAFF
15	-	TRBV2	-	TRBJ1-6	TGTGCCAGCAGGACGGGAGGGGGTGTCGGTTCACCCCTCCACTTT	CASRTGGGVGSPLHF
11	-	TRBV12-3/TRBV12-4	-	TRBJ1-2	TGTGCCAGCAGTTTATCTAGTGGCTACACCTTC	CASSLSSGYTF
14	few	TRBV6-5	-	TRBJ1-1	TGTGCCAGCAGTTGGCGGGAGGGAGCCACTGAAGCTTTCTTT	CASSWREGATEAFF
16	-	TRBV5-5	TRBD1	TRBJ1-4	TGTGCCAGCAGCGCAGATGGGACAGGGGGGAATGAAAAACTGTTTTTT	CASSADGTGGNEKLFF
12	-	TRBV5-1	-	TRBJ2-1	TGCGCCAGCAGCTTGGGTCTCAATGAGCAGTTCTTC	CASSLGLNEQFF
12	-	TRBV19	-	TRBJ2-3	TGTGCCACTACAGGGTTGAGAGATACGCAGTATTTT	CATTGLRDTQYF